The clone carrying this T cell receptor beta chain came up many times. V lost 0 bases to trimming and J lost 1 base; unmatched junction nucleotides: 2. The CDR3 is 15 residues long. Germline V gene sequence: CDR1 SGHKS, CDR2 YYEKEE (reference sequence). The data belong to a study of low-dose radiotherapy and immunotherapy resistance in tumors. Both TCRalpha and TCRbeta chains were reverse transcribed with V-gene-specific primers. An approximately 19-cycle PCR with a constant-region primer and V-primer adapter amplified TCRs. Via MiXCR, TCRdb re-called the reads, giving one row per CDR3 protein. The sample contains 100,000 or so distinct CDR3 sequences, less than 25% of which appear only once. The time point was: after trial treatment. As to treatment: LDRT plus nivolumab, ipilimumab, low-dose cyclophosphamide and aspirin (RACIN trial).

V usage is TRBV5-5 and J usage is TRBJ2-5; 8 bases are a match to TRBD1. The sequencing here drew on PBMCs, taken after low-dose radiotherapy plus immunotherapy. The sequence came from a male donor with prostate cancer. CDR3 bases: TGTGCCAGCAGCTTGGATGGGACAGGCCAAGAGACCCAGTACTTC. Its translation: CASSLDGTGQETQYF.